Listed below are T cell receptor beta chains from one sample, sequenced in a study of blood T cells in healthy people across ages. TCRdb re-derived calls from the 5' RACE reads in MiXCR, one entry per CDR3 protein. Altogether 1,800,000 or so distinct CDR3 sequences are present, around 42% being singletons, with the ten largest covering about 21%. The sequencing sample was made of blood. The receptors originated from a human donor in good health. CDR3s include the opening cysteine and the closing phenylalanine or tryptophan. D genes are given only for firm matches. The size of a clone is reported for some rows only, either as once, few or many, or as a class for expanded clones.

J gene: TRBJ2-1
D gene: -
V gene: TRBV14
clone size: few
CDR3 length: 16
CDR3 protein: CASSQEVIRGINEQFF
CDR3 DNA: TGTGCCAGCAGCCAAGAAGTCATAAGGGGTATCAATGAGCAGTTCTTC

J gene: TRBJ2-1
D gene: -
V gene: TRBV29-1
clone size: few
CDR3 length: 15
CDR3 protein: CSVEDWRGANNEQFF
CDR3 DNA: TGCAGCGTTGAAGATTGGAGGGGGGCCAACAATGAGCAGTTCTTC

J gene: TRBJ1-2
D gene: -
V gene: TRBV6-2/TRBV6-3
clone size: -
CDR3 length: 16
CDR3 protein: CASSHRPGTAGYGYTF
CDR3 DNA: TGTGCCAGCAGCCACCGTCCCGGGACGGCGGGCTATGGCTACACCTTC

J gene: TRBJ2-1
D gene: -
V gene: TRBV29-1
clone size: few
CDR3 length: 12
CDR3 protein: CSVESDLIEQFF
CDR3 DNA: TGCAGCGTTGAATCTGACCTCATTGAGCAGTTCTTC

J gene: TRBJ1-5
D gene: -
V gene: TRBV9
clone size: -
CDR3 length: 13
CDR3 protein: CASSVVARQPQHF
CDR3 DNA: TGTGCCAGCAGCGTAGTAGCCCGTCAGCCCCAGCATTTT

J gene: TRBJ2-7
D gene: TRBD1
V gene: TRBV3-1
clone size: -
CDR3 length: 16
CDR3 protein: CASKDGQGSPSYEQYF
CDR3 DNA: TGTGCCAGCAAGGACGGACAGGGCTCGCCATCCTACGAGCAGTACTTC

J gene: TRBJ2-1
D gene: -
V gene: TRBV20-1
clone size: few
CDR3 length: 14
CDR3 protein: CSPRKGSDYNEQFF
CDR3 DNA: TGCAGTCCCAGAAAAGGATCGGACTACAATGAGCAGTTCTTC

J gene: TRBJ1-5
D gene: -
V gene: TRBV4-3
clone size: few
CDR3 length: 15
CDR3 protein: CASSQDSRDNQPQHF
CDR3 DNA: TGCGCCAGCAGCCAAGATAGCAGGGACAATCAGCCCCAGCATTTT

J gene: TRBJ2-1
D gene: -
V gene: TRBV2
clone size: -
CDR3 length: 15
CDR3 protein: CASSASPDTHNEQFF
CDR3 DNA: TGTGCCAGCAGTGCCAGCCCGGACACCCACAATGAGCAGTTCTTC

J gene: TRBJ1-1
D gene: TRBD1
V gene: TRBV20-1
clone size: -
CDR3 length: 13
CDR3 protein: CSATRTGSTEAFF
CDR3 DNA: TGCAGTGCTACTAGGACAGGGAGCACTGAAGCTTTCTTT

J gene: TRBJ2-1
D gene: -
V gene: TRBV20-1
clone size: -
CDR3 length: 15
CDR3 protein: CSASPPGRWDNEQFF
CDR3 DNA: TGCAGTGCTAGCCCTCCAGGAAGATGGGACAATGAGCAGTTCTTC

J gene: TRBJ2-7
D gene: TRBD1
V gene: TRBV4-3
clone size: few
CDR3 length: 15
CDR3 protein: CASSQDEGQYYEQYF
CDR3 DNA: TGCGCCAGCAGCCAAGATGAGGGACAGTACTACGAGCAGTACTTC

J gene: TRBJ1-1
D gene: -
V gene: TRBV2
clone size: -
CDR3 length: 12
CDR3 protein: CASGTANTEAFF
CDR3 DNA: TGTGCCAGCGGGACCGCTAACACTGAAGCTTTCTTT

J gene: TRBJ2-5
D gene: -
V gene: TRBV4-3
clone size: -
CDR3 length: 16
CDR3 protein: CASSPGFTSPQETQYF
CDR3 DNA: TGCGCCAGCAGCCCGGGATTCACTAGCCCCCAAGAGACCCAGTACTTC

J gene: TRBJ2-7
D gene: -
V gene: TRBV29-1
clone size: -
CDR3 length: 13
CDR3 protein: CSVTERGFYEQYF
CDR3 DNA: TGCAGCGTCACCGAGAGAGGCTTCTACGAGCAGTACTTC

J gene: TRBJ2-3
D gene: -
V gene: TRBV7-9
clone size: -
CDR3 length: 13
CDR3 protein: CADQAPSTDTQYF
CDR3 DNA: TGTGCCGACCAAGCACCCAGCACAGATACGCAGTATTTT

J gene: TRBJ2-1
D gene: TRBD2
V gene: TRBV7-2
clone size: few
CDR3 length: 13
CDR3 protein: CASSSSGLSEQFF
CDR3 DNA: TGTGCCAGCTCCTCTAGCGGTTTGTCTGAGCAGTTCTTC

J gene: TRBJ2-1
D gene: TRBD2
V gene: TRBV27
clone size: many
CDR3 length: 15
CDR3 protein: CASSWTSGGYNEQFF
CDR3 DNA: TGTGCCAGCAGTTGGACTAGCGGGGGTTACAATGAGCAGTTCTTC

J gene: TRBJ1-2
D gene: TRBD1
V gene: TRBV20-1
clone size: -
CDR3 length: 15
CDR3 protein: CSARILTGSDYGYTF
CDR3 DNA: TGCAGTGCTAGAATATTGACAGGGTCAGACTATGGCTACACCTTC

J gene: TRBJ1-3
D gene: -
V gene: TRBV7-2
clone size: -
CDR3 length: 16
CDR3 protein: CASSLAGVWTGNTIYF
CDR3 DNA: TGTGCCAGCAGCTTAGCGGGGGTCTGGACTGGAAACACCATATATTTT

J gene: TRBJ2-5
D gene: -
V gene: TRBV7-2
clone size: -
CDR3 length: 14
CDR3 protein: CASSLTGDPETQYF
CDR3 DNA: TGTGCCAGCAGCTTGACAGGAGATCCGGAGACCCAGTACTTC

J gene: TRBJ1-2
D gene: -
V gene: TRBV12-3/TRBV12-4
clone size: few
CDR3 length: 14
CDR3 protein: CASSTTGIGYGYTF
CDR3 DNA: TGTGCCAGCAGTACGACAGGTATCGGCTATGGCTACACCTTC

J gene: TRBJ1-2
D gene: -
V gene: TRBV29-1
clone size: many
CDR3 length: 11
CDR3 protein: CSVGLKYGYTF
CDR3 DNA: TGCAGCGTTGGGTTAAAGTATGGCTACACCTTC

J gene: TRBJ2-1
D gene: TRBD2
V gene: TRBV7-9
clone size: once
CDR3 length: 12
CDR3 protein: CASSLILAGVFF
CDR3 DNA: TGTGCCAGCAGCTTAATCCTAGCGGGGGTGTTCTTC

J gene: TRBJ2-3
D gene: -
V gene: TRBV7-9
clone size: -
CDR3 length: 14
CDR3 protein: CASSLARMGDTQYF
CDR3 DNA: TGTGCCAGCAGCTTGGCTAGGATGGGGGATACGCAGTATTTT

J gene: TRBJ2-5
D gene: -
V gene: TRBV12-3/TRBV12-4
clone size: -
CDR3 length: 14
CDR3 protein: CASSRGPTTETQYF
CDR3 DNA: TGTGCCAGCAGCCGCGGACCCACAACAGAGACCCAGTACTTC

J gene: TRBJ1-2
D gene: -
V gene: TRBV4-1
clone size: once
CDR3 length: 14
CDR3 protein: CASSSLTTAYGYTF
CDR3 DNA: TGCGCCAGCAGCTCGCTCACGACCGCGTATGGCTACACCTTC

J gene: TRBJ2-1
D gene: -
V gene: TRBV7-9
clone size: few
CDR3 length: 13
CDR3 protein: CASSLVGALEQFF
CDR3 DNA: TGTGCCAGCAGCTTAGTAGGCGCGCTGGAGCAGTTCTTC

J gene: TRBJ2-5
D gene: -
V gene: TRBV6-9
clone size: few
CDR3 length: 13
CDR3 protein: CASSPSSQGTQYF
CDR3 DNA: TGTGCCAGCAGTCCTTCGTCTCAAGGGACCCAGTACTTC

J gene: TRBJ2-5
D gene: -
V gene: TRBV9
clone size: few
CDR3 length: 13
CDR3 protein: CASSVVPQETQYF
CDR3 DNA: TGTGCCAGCAGCGTAGTTCCCCAAGAGACCCAGTACTTC

J gene: TRBJ1-5
D gene: -
V gene: TRBV9
clone size: -
CDR3 length: 15
CDR3 protein: CASSVAGDGNQPQHF
CDR3 DNA: TGTGCCAGCAGCGTAGCAGGGGACGGCAATCAGCCCCAGCATTTT

J gene: TRBJ2-7
D gene: TRBD2
V gene: TRBV2
clone size: -
CDR3 length: 14
CDR3 protein: CASSDSSGVYEQYF
CDR3 DNA: TGTGCCAGCAGTGATTCTAGCGGCGTCTACGAGCAGTACTTC

J gene: TRBJ1-2
D gene: -
V gene: TRBV20-1
clone size: many
CDR3 length: 12
CDR3 protein: CSARVSAYGYTF
CDR3 DNA: TGCAGTGCTAGAGTCTCAGCCTATGGCTACACCTTC

J gene: TRBJ1-4
D gene: -
V gene: TRBV20-1
clone size: few
CDR3 length: 16
CDR3 protein: CSARDLGGQFNEKLFF
CDR3 DNA: TGCAGTGCTAGAGATCTAGGCGGGCAGTTTAATGAAAAACTGTTTTTT

J gene: TRBJ1-1
D gene: -
V gene: TRBV6-2/TRBV6-3
clone size: -
CDR3 length: 14
CDR3 protein: CASSYSMMNTEAFF
CDR3 DNA: TGTGCCAGCAGTTACTCGATGATGAACACTGAAGCTTTCTTT

J gene: TRBJ2-7
D gene: -
V gene: TRBV20-1
clone size: -
CDR3 length: 16
CDR3 protein: CSARDTGGRGSYEQYF
CDR3 DNA: TGCAGTGCTAGAGATACGGGAGGCAGGGGATCCTACGAGCAGTACTTC

J gene: TRBJ2-1
D gene: -
V gene: TRBV5-5
clone size: few
CDR3 length: 15
CDR3 protein: CASRLIGGSYNEQFF
CDR3 DNA: TGTGCCAGCAGGCTTATCGGTGGCAGCTACAATGAGCAGTTCTTC

J gene: TRBJ2-1
D gene: -
V gene: TRBV5-1
clone size: -
CDR3 length: 15
CDR3 protein: CASSLVPDKNNEQFF
CDR3 DNA: TGCGCCAGCAGCTTGGTACCAGACAAAAACAATGAGCAGTTCTTC

J gene: TRBJ1-2
D gene: -
V gene: TRBV24-1
clone size: -
CDR3 length: 16
CDR3 protein: CATSDTRVGSRYGYTF
CDR3 DNA: TGTGCCACCAGTGATACACGAGTCGGCTCCCGGTATGGCTACACCTTC

J gene: TRBJ2-5
D gene: -
V gene: TRBV7-2
clone size: -
CDR3 length: 15
CDR3 protein: CASSLQSGLQETQYF
CDR3 DNA: TGTGCCAGCAGCTTACAAAGCGGCCTCCAAGAGACCCAGTACTTC

J gene: TRBJ1-1
D gene: -
V gene: TRBV24-1
clone size: -
CDR3 length: 14
CDR3 protein: CATSSGSGHLEAFF
CDR3 DNA: TGTGCCACCTCCTCTGGAAGCGGCCACCTTGAAGCTTTCTTT

J gene: TRBJ2-5
D gene: -
V gene: TRBV12-3/TRBV12-4
clone size: few
CDR3 length: 10
CDR3 protein: CASSFLREYF
CDR3 DNA: TGTGCCAGCAGTTTCCTTCGGGAGTACTTC

J gene: TRBJ2-1
D gene: TRBD1
V gene: TRBV5-1
clone size: -
CDR3 length: 15
CDR3 protein: CASSLGQGTCNEQFF
CDR3 DNA: TGCGCCAGCAGCTTGGGACAGGGAACCTGCAATGAGCAGTTCTTC

J gene: TRBJ2-5
D gene: -
V gene: TRBV29-1
clone size: -
CDR3 length: 13
CDR3 protein: CSVGPSVGETQYF
CDR3 DNA: TGCAGCGTTGGCCCTAGCGTGGGGGAGACCCAGTACTTC